A selection of T cell receptor beta chains follows, all from one sample in a study of CD8 T cells in ankylosing spondylitis. TCRdb analysed the 5' RACE reads with MiXCR anew, one entry per CDR3 protein. Here the sample spans over 600,000 distinct CDR3 sequences, around 20% being singletons. The sequenced sample was blood, either unsorted or a sorted T cell fraction (not recorded which). Receptor source: a male donor with ankylosing spondylitis. Both conserved end residues are part of each CDR3. The D gene is left open where the match is weak. For some rows the clone size is stated as once, few or many, or as a class when expanded; others skip it.

CDR3 DNA: TGTGCCAGCACCTCAGACGGGAAGAATCAGCCCCAGCATTTT
CDR3 protein: CASTSDGKNQPQHF
V gene: TRBV5-6
D gene: -
J gene: TRBJ1-5
clone size: few

CDR3 DNA: TGTGCCAGCTCACCAAACCACTACGAGCAGTACTTC
CDR3 protein: CASSPNHYEQYF
V gene: TRBV18
D gene: -
J gene: TRBJ2-7
clone size: -

CDR3 DNA: TGTGCCAGCAGCGGACGGCCGGGGAGTGAAAAACTGTTTTTT
CDR3 protein: CASSGRPGSEKLFF
V gene: TRBV9
D gene: -
J gene: TRBJ1-4
clone size: -

CDR3 DNA: TGTGCCTCCACAGCAGGGGTCTATGGCTACACCTTC
CDR3 protein: CASTAGVYGYTF
V gene: TRBV12-3/TRBV12-4
D gene: -
J gene: TRBJ1-2
clone size: -

CDR3 DNA: TGTGCCAGCACCCTTTCTTTGGGGTACGAGCAGTACTTC
CDR3 protein: CASTLSLGYEQYF
V gene: TRBV12-3/TRBV12-4
D gene: -
J gene: TRBJ2-7
clone size: few

CDR3 DNA: TGCAGTGCTGGGCCCATGGAACACCCCTACGAGCAGTACTTC
CDR3 protein: CSAGPMEHPYEQYF
V gene: TRBV20-1
D gene: -
J gene: TRBJ2-7
clone size: -

CDR3 DNA: TGCAGTGCTACAGGCACGAGCTCCTACGAGCAGTACTTC
CDR3 protein: CSATGTSSYEQYF
V gene: TRBV20-1
D gene: -
J gene: TRBJ2-7
clone size: few

CDR3 DNA: TGTGCCAGCAGCCCCGACAGGGGGCTTTATGGCTACACCTTC
CDR3 protein: CASSPDRGLYGYTF
V gene: TRBV5-6
D gene: TRBD1
J gene: TRBJ1-2
clone size: -

CDR3 DNA: TGTGCCAGCAGTTTGGGGTGGACTAGCGGGACAGAGACCCAGTACTTC
CDR3 protein: CASSLGWTSGTETQYF
V gene: TRBV28
D gene: TRBD2
J gene: TRBJ2-5
clone size: few

CDR3 DNA: TGTGCCAGCAGCTTAGCCCGTCAGCCCAGCTCTGGGGCCAACGTCCTGACTTTC
CDR3 protein: CASSLARQPSSGANVLTF
V gene: TRBV11-1
D gene: -
J gene: TRBJ2-6
clone size: -

CDR3 DNA: TGTGCCATCAGTGGCGGTAGCGCTGGCGAGCAGTACTTC
CDR3 protein: CAISGGSAGEQYF
V gene: TRBV10-3
D gene: -
J gene: TRBJ2-7
clone size: -

CDR3 DNA: TGTGCCAGCAGTTGGGGGATGGACGGGGAGACCCAGTACTTC
CDR3 protein: CASSWGMDGETQYF
V gene: TRBV6-5
D gene: -
J gene: TRBJ2-5
clone size: few

CDR3 DNA: TGCAGTGCACGGACAGGGCTACTCAATGAGCAGTTCTTC
CDR3 protein: CSARTGLLNEQFF
V gene: TRBV20-1
D gene: TRBD1
J gene: TRBJ2-1
clone size: -

CDR3 DNA: TGCGCCAGCAGCTTGGCCCCGGGGGCAAACTACAATGAGCAGTTCTTC
CDR3 protein: CASSLAPGANYNEQFF
V gene: TRBV5-1
D gene: -
J gene: TRBJ2-1
clone size: few

CDR3 DNA: TGTGCCAGCAGTTTAAATGGGGTTGATCAGCCCCAGCATTTT
CDR3 protein: CASSLNGVDQPQHF
V gene: TRBV12-3/TRBV12-4
D gene: -
J gene: TRBJ1-5
clone size: few

CDR3 DNA: TGCGCCAGCAGCGGGGGACTAGCGGGAGTTGAAAACATTCAGTACTTC
CDR3 protein: CASSGGLAGVENIQYF
V gene: TRBV5-1
D gene: TRBD2
J gene: TRBJ2-4
clone size: many

CDR3 DNA: TGTGCCAGCAGCTTAGCGGAAGGACAGGGGGCTTTGGAGCAGTTCTTC
CDR3 protein: CASSLAEGQGALEQFF
V gene: TRBV7-9
D gene: TRBD1
J gene: TRBJ2-1
clone size: -

CDR3 DNA: TGTGCCATCAGTGTTCTTCGGGACAGGGACACTGAAGCTTTCTTT
CDR3 protein: CAISVLRDRDTEAFF
V gene: TRBV10-3
D gene: TRBD1
J gene: TRBJ1-1
clone size: few

CDR3 DNA: TGCGCCAGCAGCCAAGGGACAGGGGATGCCAATCAGCCCCAGCATTTT
CDR3 protein: CASSQGTGDANQPQHF
V gene: TRBV4-3
D gene: TRBD1
J gene: TRBJ1-5
clone size: -

CDR3 DNA: TGTGCCAGCGGCCAACTGGGTATCGACACCGGGGAGCTGTTTTTT
CDR3 protein: CASGQLGIDTGELFF
V gene: TRBV25-1
D gene: -
J gene: TRBJ2-2
clone size: few

CDR3 DNA: TGTGCCAGCAGTGACCCCCGGGGGTGGAACACTGAAGCTTTCTTT
CDR3 protein: CASSDPRGWNTEAFF
V gene: TRBV27
D gene: -
J gene: TRBJ1-1
clone size: few

CDR3 DNA: TGCGCCAGCAGGGGTAGCGTGAACACCGGGGAGCTGTTTTTT
CDR3 protein: CASRGSVNTGELFF
V gene: TRBV5-1
D gene: -
J gene: TRBJ2-2
clone size: -

CDR3 DNA: TGCAGTGCTAGAGATTCCTCGCAGGGGCTCTACGAGCAGTACTTC
CDR3 protein: CSARDSSQGLYEQYF
V gene: TRBV20-1
D gene: -
J gene: TRBJ2-7
clone size: few

CDR3 DNA: TGTGCCAGCAGCCCGGACAGAATAGAGACCCAGTACTTC
CDR3 protein: CASSPDRIETQYF
V gene: TRBV7-6
D gene: -
J gene: TRBJ2-5
clone size: -

CDR3 DNA: TGCAGTGCTAGAACATGGGGGGATGTGGATAGCAATCAGCCCCAGCATTTT
CDR3 protein: CSARTWGDVDSNQPQHF
V gene: TRBV20-1
D gene: -
J gene: TRBJ1-5
clone size: many

CDR3 DNA: TGCAGTGCTAGTATGTACGACAGGGTGGTCTCCTACAATGAGCAGTTCTTC
CDR3 protein: CSASMYDRVVSYNEQFF
V gene: TRBV20-1
D gene: TRBD1
J gene: TRBJ2-1
clone size: few

CDR3 DNA: TGTGCCAGCAGCGTAGGTAGCGGGAGCAACGAGCAGTACTTC
CDR3 protein: CASSVGSGSNEQYF
V gene: TRBV9
D gene: TRBD2
J gene: TRBJ2-7
clone size: -

CDR3 DNA: TGTGCCATCAGTGTGACGGAGAACACTGAAGCTTTCTTT
CDR3 protein: CAISVTENTEAFF
V gene: TRBV10-3
D gene: -
J gene: TRBJ1-1
clone size: -

CDR3 DNA: TGTGCCAGCAGTACCTGGACAGGGGATGGTGAAGCTTTCTTT
CDR3 protein: CASSTWTGDGEAFF
V gene: TRBV12-3/TRBV12-4
D gene: TRBD1
J gene: TRBJ1-1
clone size: -

CDR3 DNA: TGTGCCAGCAGGACGCGGGGGGATACCTACAATGAGCAGTTCTTC
CDR3 protein: CASRTRGDTYNEQFF
V gene: TRBV5-5
D gene: TRBD2
J gene: TRBJ2-1
clone size: -

CDR3 DNA: TGTGCCAGCAGTCCCATAGGGACAGGATATACTGAAGCTTTCTTT
CDR3 protein: CASSPIGTGYTEAFF
V gene: TRBV6-6
D gene: TRBD1
J gene: TRBJ1-1
clone size: few

CDR3 DNA: TGCAGTGCCGGGCAGGGTTCCACTGAAGCTTTCTTT
CDR3 protein: CSAGQGSTEAFF
V gene: TRBV20-1
D gene: -
J gene: TRBJ1-1
clone size: few

CDR3 DNA: TGTGCCAGCTCACCGGGACAGCTTCCCGAAAAACTGTTTTTT
CDR3 protein: CASSPGQLPEKLFF
V gene: TRBV18
D gene: TRBD1
J gene: TRBJ1-4
clone size: -

CDR3 DNA: TGTGCCAGCGGTCCTCAGGGGGCTAGGTCCAAAAACATTCAGTACTTC
CDR3 protein: CASGPQGARSKNIQYF
V gene: TRBV7-2
D gene: TRBD1
J gene: TRBJ2-4
clone size: once

CDR3 DNA: TGTGCCAGCAGCAGCCTAGCGGGAGGGACCGGGGAGCTGTTTTTT
CDR3 protein: CASSSLAGGTGELFF
V gene: TRBV7-3
D gene: TRBD2
J gene: TRBJ2-2
clone size: -

CDR3 DNA: TGTGCCAGTAGTCCGGGCCGGTTCGGGCTCTACAATGAGCAGTTCTTC
CDR3 protein: CASSPGRFGLYNEQFF
V gene: TRBV19
D gene: -
J gene: TRBJ2-1
clone size: -

CDR3 DNA: TGTGCCAGCAGCAAATGGGAGGCTGAAGCTTTCTTT
CDR3 protein: CASSKWEAEAFF
V gene: TRBV5-5
D gene: -
J gene: TRBJ1-1
clone size: few

CDR3 DNA: TGTGCCAGCAGGCAATCACAGGGGCCCTATGAGCAGTTCTTC
CDR3 protein: CASRQSQGPYEQFF
V gene: TRBV12-3/TRBV12-4
D gene: TRBD1
J gene: TRBJ2-1
clone size: few

CDR3 DNA: TGCGCCAGCAGCTTTCTTCAGGGGCCGAACACCGGGGAGCTGTTTTTT
CDR3 protein: CASSFLQGPNTGELFF
V gene: TRBV5-1
D gene: -
J gene: TRBJ2-2
clone size: few

CDR3 DNA: TGCAGTGCTTCAGCGGGGGGAGGGCCGTCCGGGGAGCTGTTTTTT
CDR3 protein: CSASAGGGPSGELFF
V gene: TRBV20-1
D gene: TRBD2
J gene: TRBJ2-2
clone size: few

CDR3 DNA: TGCAGCGGTACGACTAGCGGGAGCACAGATACGCAGTATTTT
CDR3 protein: CSGTTSGSTDTQYF
V gene: TRBV29-1
D gene: TRBD2
J gene: TRBJ2-3
clone size: -

CDR3 DNA: TGTGCCAGCAGCTTATTTGGACAGGGGGGCGAGCAGTACTTC
CDR3 protein: CASSLFGQGGEQYF
V gene: TRBV7-8
D gene: TRBD1
J gene: TRBJ2-7
clone size: few

CDR3 DNA: TGTGCCAGCAGTTGGACATCTGAGGGAACAGATACGCAGTATTTT
CDR3 protein: CASSWTSEGTDTQYF
V gene: TRBV12-3/TRBV12-4
D gene: -
J gene: TRBJ2-3
clone size: few

CDR3 DNA: TGCGCCAGCAGCCGTTCAGGGACCGCCTATGGAGAGACCCAGTACTTC
CDR3 protein: CASSRSGTAYGETQYF
V gene: TRBV4-1
D gene: -
J gene: TRBJ2-5
clone size: few

CDR3 DNA: TGTGCCAGCAGTTCCGGGACAGGGGGACTCGAGCAGTACTTC
CDR3 protein: CASSSGTGGLEQYF
V gene: TRBV6-2/TRBV6-3
D gene: TRBD1
J gene: TRBJ2-7
clone size: -

CDR3 DNA: TGCGCCAGCAGCCAAGAGAGGACAGGGGTCGAAATTCAGTACCAAGAGACCCAGTACTTC
CDR3 protein: CASSQERTGVEIQYQETQYF
V gene: TRBV4-1
D gene: TRBD1
J gene: TRBJ2-5
clone size: -

CDR3 DNA: TGCAGCGTTGTTAGCGGGGGGACGGGATACGAGCAGTACTTC
CDR3 protein: CSVVSGGTGYEQYF
V gene: TRBV29-1
D gene: TRBD2
J gene: TRBJ2-7
clone size: many

CDR3 DNA: TGCGCCAGCAGCCCGGCCGGGGGGCTGGATCAGCCCCAGCATTTT
CDR3 protein: CASSPAGGLDQPQHF
V gene: TRBV5-1
D gene: -
J gene: TRBJ1-5
clone size: few

CDR3 DNA: TGTGCCAGCAGTCTAGCGGGGTCGTACATTCAGTACTTC
CDR3 protein: CASSLAGSYIQYF
V gene: TRBV11-2
D gene: TRBD2
J gene: TRBJ2-4
clone size: -